The T cell receptor beta chain described here comes from a study of blood T cell repertoires in COVID-19. Study-wide context: T cells, B-cell-depleted T cells, or PBMCs supplied cDNA or gDNA.

In the study's own analysis: Amplification of reference gene primers provided the estimated nucleated cell counts. Measured with immunoSEQ multiplex PCR; TCRdb has only the in-frame clones, and not every one. D and trimming come from the DNA, and the V and J calls and clone size come from that table. The sample yields roughly 300,000 clones, approximately 91% seen once. Participants spanned ages about 18 to 90 years and resided in 20 to 30 US areas. Participants reported their clinical history, and cohort assignment relied on those reports. Germline V gene sequence: CDR1 SNHLY, CDR2 FYNNEI. The ends were cut back, 4 bases at V and 6 bases at J, with 6 bases in the middle. The CDR3 spans 12 residues.

This TCR came from a woman aged 40 to 55 with acute COVID-19. Input material: PBMCs or T cells enriched from blood (not recorded which). The V call is TRBV2, the J call TRBJ2-2; D not resolved. Here the CDR3 DNA reads TGTGCCAGCAGTGCCCTCGCCGGGGAGCTGTTTTTT. This codes for CASSALAGELFF.